A single sample gave rise to the 11 T cell receptor beta chains below, sequenced in a study of blood T cell repertoires in COVID-19. The data were produced by immunoSEQ multiplex PCR, yet TCRdb's version contains in-frame clones alone and is incomplete. The sample consists of fewer than 250,000 clones, under 90% of them appearing once. The sequenced sample consisted of peripheral blood. The source of these receptors is a woman in her thirties or forties with active or convalescent COVID-19.

This sequence joins TRBV28 and TRBJ2-5; the D gene is possibly TRBD2 (6 bases). CDR3 length: 13 residues. The germline V and J ends were trimmed by 7 bases and 6 bases, with 15 bases remaining between them. Per germline, CDR1 MDHEN and CDR2 SYDVKM. The CDR3 here is CASKVGGPQTQYF. The DNA for the CDR3 is TGTGCCAGCAAAGTGGGGGGTCCGCAGACCCAGTACTTC.

The chain combines TRBV2 with TRBJ1-1, with unresolved D. The CDR3 has 17 amino acids. The V gene's germline CDR1 is SNHLY and CDR2 FYNNEI. The V and J ends lost 7 bases and 1 base respectively, with 22 bases between them. This CDR3 reads CASNELPGWRENTEAFF. Here the CDR3 DNA reads TGTGCCAGCAACGAACTCCCGGGTTGGAGGGAGAACACTGAAGCTTTCTTT.

The chain carries TRBV2 and TRBJ2-7; maybe TRBD2 (6 bases). CDR3 length: 14 residues. Per the germline V gene, CDR1 is SNHLY and CDR2 is FYNNEI. Trimming cost V 8 bases and J 3 bases, with 17 bases left between them. The CDR3 loop is CASGEGTFSYEQYF. The CDR3 DNA reads as TGTGCCAGCGGAGAAGGGACTTTTAGCTACGAGCAGTACTTC.

V usage is TRBV29-1 and J usage is TRBJ1-1; 7 bases are shared with TRBD1. In germline, CDR1 is SQVTM, CDR2 ANQGSEA. Trimming cost V 7 bases and J 0 bases; bases outside gene matches: 2. The CDR3 runs 12 residues. This CDR3 reads CSAGQLNTEAFF. The CDR3 DNA reads TGCAGCGCGGGACAGCTGAACACTGAAGCTTTCTTT.

The gene calls are TRBV2 and TRBJ2-5; the D gene is possibly TRBD2 (6 bases). The V and J ends lost 7 bases and 0 bases respectively, with 12 bases between them. The germline V gene has CDR1 SNHLY and CDR2 FYNNEI. CDR3 length: 14 residues. The CDR3 coding sequence is TGTGCCAGCAATAACGGGGGTAACCAAGAGACCCAGTACTTC. Its translation is CASNNGGNQETQYF. The full variable domain, in which reference TRBV2 and TRBJ2-5 provide the parts outside the CDR3, is EPEVTQTPSHQVTQMGQEVILRCVPISNHLYFYWYRQILGQKVEFLVSFYNNEISEKSEIFDDQFSVERPDGSNFTLKIRSTKLEDSAMYFCASNNGGNQETQYFGPGTRLLVL.

This chain uses TRBV9 with TRBJ2-7, with a tentative D call TRBD1 (6 bases). Germline V CDR1 and CDR2: SGDLS, YYNGEE. This CDR3 spans 14 amino acids. V lost 0 bases, J lost 3 bases, and 10 bases lay in between. The CDR3 bases are TGTGCCAGCAGCGTAGGTCAAGGGGGCTACGAGCAGTACTTC. The encoded protein is CASSVGQGGYEQYF.

The chain couples TRBV30 to TRBJ1-6; 7 bases align to TRBD1. The length of the CDR3 is 13 residues. V shed 5 bases, J shed 5 bases, and the junction held 3 bases outside the gene matches. Germline CDR1 reads GTSNPN; CDR2 reads SVGIG (reference sequence). The CDR3 loop is CAWVTGDNSPLHF. CDR3 sequence (DNA): TGTGCCTGGGTTACAGGGGATAATTCACCCCTCCACTTT.

CDR3 sequence reads: CASSPDRAHEQYF. DNA of the CDR3: TGTGCCAGCAGCCCCGACAGGGCCCACGAGCAGTACTTC. V and J are TRBV11-3 and TRBJ2-7; 7 bases are a match to TRBD1. The CDR3 spans 13 residues. Trimming took 5 bases from V and 5 from J; bases not matched to a gene: 6. Per germline, CDR1 SGHNT and CDR2 YENEEA.

This chain links TRBV12-3 or TRBV12-4 with TRBJ1-1; 7 bases line up with TRBD1. The CDR3 consists of 11 residues. Losses at the gene ends were 6 bases for V and 7 bases for J; bases not matched to a gene: 2. The CDR3 coding sequence is TGTGCCAGCAGCGGACAGGTTGAAGCTTTCTTT. It yields the protein CASSGQVEAFF.

The J gene is TRBJ2-7, the V gene TRBV6-2 or TRBV6-3, with a possible D match to TRBD1 (5 bases). Per germline, CDR1 MNHEY and CDR2 SVGEGT. This CDR3 is built from 15 residues. V was trimmed by 4 bases and J by 2 bases, leaving 15 bases between them. The CDR3 here is CASSSWGLGAYEQYF. CDR3 nucleotide sequence: TGTGCCAGCAGTTCCTGGGGTCTAGGGGCCTACGAGCAGTACTTC.

CDR3 DNA sequence: TGTGCCAGCCCCAGGGGGCCAGCGGATGGCTACACCTTC. Translating gives CASPRGPADGYTF. The chain uses TRBV28 and TRBJ1-2, with 8 nucleotides matching TRBD1. Trimming at V came to 8 bases and at J to 6 bases, leaving 8 bases not matched to a gene. Germline CDR1 is MDHEN and CDR2 is SYDVKM. This CDR3 contains 13 residues.